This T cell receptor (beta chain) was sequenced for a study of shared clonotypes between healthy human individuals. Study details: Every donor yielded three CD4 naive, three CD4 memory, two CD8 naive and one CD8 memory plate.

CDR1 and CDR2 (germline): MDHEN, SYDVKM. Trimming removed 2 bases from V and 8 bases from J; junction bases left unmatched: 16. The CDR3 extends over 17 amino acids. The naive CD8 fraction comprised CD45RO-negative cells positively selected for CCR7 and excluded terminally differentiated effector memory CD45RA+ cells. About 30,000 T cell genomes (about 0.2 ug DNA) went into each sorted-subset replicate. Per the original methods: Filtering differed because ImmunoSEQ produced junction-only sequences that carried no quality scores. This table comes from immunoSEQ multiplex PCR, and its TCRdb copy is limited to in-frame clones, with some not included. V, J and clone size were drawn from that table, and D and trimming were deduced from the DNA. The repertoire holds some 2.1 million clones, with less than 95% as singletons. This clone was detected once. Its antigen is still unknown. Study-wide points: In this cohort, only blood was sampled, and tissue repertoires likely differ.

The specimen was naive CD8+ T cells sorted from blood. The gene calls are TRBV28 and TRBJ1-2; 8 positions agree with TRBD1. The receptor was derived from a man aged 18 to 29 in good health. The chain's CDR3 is CASSLALEGQGPGGYTF. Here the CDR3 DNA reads TGTGCCAGCAGTTTAGCCCTTGAAGGACAGGGCCCCGGCGGCTACACCTTC.